One sample yielded the 2 T cell receptor beta chains listed below, sequenced in a study of shared clonotypes between healthy human individuals. Method: immunoSEQ multiplex PCR; TCRdb's copy keeps in-frame clones and lacks some. The sample has 2 million or so clones, 85% to 95% seen once. Sequencing was performed on naive CD4+ T cells sorted from blood. The subset is: CD45RA+ positively selected. Receptors were obtained from a man aged 18 to 30 in good health.

The chain recombines TRBV5-6 with TRBJ1-2; D may be TRBD1 (5 bases). There are 14 residues in the CDR3. The V end lost 0 bases, the J end lost 4 bases, and 10 bases lay between the germline ends. Germline CDR1 and CDR2: SGHDT and YYEEEE. Written as DNA, the CDR3 is TGTGCCAGCAGCTTGGACGGGGCGTCCTATGGCTACACCTTC. Translating it yields CASSLDGASYGYTF.

The chain uses TRBV7-9 and TRBJ2-5; D call uncertain. This CDR3 is 13 amino acids long. Germline CDR1 is SEHNR and CDR2 is FQNEAQ (reference sequence). V was shortened by 8 bases and J by 1 base, with 11 bases between the two germline ends. This chain's CDR3 is CASHRHSQETQYF. CDR3 sequence (DNA): TGTGCCAGCCACCGGCACAGCCAAGAGACCCAGTACTTC.